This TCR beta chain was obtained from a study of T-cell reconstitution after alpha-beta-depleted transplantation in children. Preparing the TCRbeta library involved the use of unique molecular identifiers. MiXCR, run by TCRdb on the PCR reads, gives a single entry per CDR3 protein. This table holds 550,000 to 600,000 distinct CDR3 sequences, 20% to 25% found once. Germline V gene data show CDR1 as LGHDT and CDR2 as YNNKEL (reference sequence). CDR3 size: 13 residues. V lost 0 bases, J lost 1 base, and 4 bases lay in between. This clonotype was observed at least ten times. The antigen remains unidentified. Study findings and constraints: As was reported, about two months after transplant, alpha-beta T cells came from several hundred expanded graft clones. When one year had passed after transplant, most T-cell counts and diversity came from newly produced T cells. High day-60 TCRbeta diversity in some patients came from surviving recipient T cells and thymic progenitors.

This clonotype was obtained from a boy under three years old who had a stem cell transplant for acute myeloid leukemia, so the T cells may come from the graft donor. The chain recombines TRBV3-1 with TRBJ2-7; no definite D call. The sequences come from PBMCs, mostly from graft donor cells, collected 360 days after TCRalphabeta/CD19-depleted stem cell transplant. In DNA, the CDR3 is TGTGCCAGCAGCCAAGATATGTCCTACGAGCAGTACTTC. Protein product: CASSQDMSYEQYF.